This T cell receptor beta chain stems from a study of T-cell reconstitution after alpha-beta-depleted transplantation in children. A TCRbeta library incorporating unique molecular identifiers was prepared. TCRdb independently ran MiXCR on the PCR reads; one entry per CDR3 protein. The sample contains about 250,000 distinct CDR3 sequences, 24% of which appear only once. The table lists this clonotype with many counts. The CDR3 is 12 amino acids. V lost 5 bases and J 4 bases, leaving 6 bases between the germline ends. The sequence derives from a female patient between 2 and 10 years old who had a stem cell transplant for congenital amegakaryocytic thrombocytopenia, so the T cells may come from the graft donor. This rearrangement joins TRBV12-3 or TRBV12-4 to TRBJ2-1, with D possibly being TRBD1 (5 bases). The starting material was PBMCs, mostly from graft donor cells, obtained 360 days after TCRalphabeta/CD19-depleted stem cell transplant. In nucleotides, the CDR3 is TGTGCCAGCAGTCCAGGGTACAATGAGCAGTTCTTC. Amino acid sequence: CASSPGYNEQFF.